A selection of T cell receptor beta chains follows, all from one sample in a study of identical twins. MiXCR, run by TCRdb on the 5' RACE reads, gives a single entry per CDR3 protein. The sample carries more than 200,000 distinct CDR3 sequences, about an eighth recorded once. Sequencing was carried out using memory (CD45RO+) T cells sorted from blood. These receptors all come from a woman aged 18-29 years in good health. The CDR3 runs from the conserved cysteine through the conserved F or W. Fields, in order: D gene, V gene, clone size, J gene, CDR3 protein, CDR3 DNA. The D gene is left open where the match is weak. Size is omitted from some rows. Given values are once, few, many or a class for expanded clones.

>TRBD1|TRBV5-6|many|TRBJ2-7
CASSRDRGPYEQYF
TGTGCCAGCAGCCGGGACAGGGGTCCTTACGAGCAGTACTTC
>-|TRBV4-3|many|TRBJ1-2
CASSQDQGHYGYTF
TGCGCCAGCAGCCAAGATCAAGGTCACTATGGCTACACCTTC
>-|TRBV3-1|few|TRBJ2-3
CASSHYGEDTQYF
TGTGCCAGCAGCCATTACGGGGAGGATACGCAGTATTTT
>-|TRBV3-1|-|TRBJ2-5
CASSPTSSLETQYF
TGTGCCAGCAGCCCGACTAGTAGTTTGGAGACCCAGTACTTC
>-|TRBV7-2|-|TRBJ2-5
CASSPLRGSETQYF
TGTGCCAGCAGCCCCCTCCGGGGGTCAGAGACCCAGTACTTC
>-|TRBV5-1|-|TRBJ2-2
CASKFRQENTGELFF
TGCGCCAGCAAATTCAGGCAGGAAAACACCGGGGAGCTGTTTTTT
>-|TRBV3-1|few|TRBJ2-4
CASSQGATKNIQYF
TGTGCCAGCAGCCAAGGGGCCACTAAAAACATTCAGTACTTC
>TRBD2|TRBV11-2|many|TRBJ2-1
CASSYTSGTYNEQFF
TGTGCCAGCAGCTACACTAGCGGTACCTACAATGAGCAGTTCTTC
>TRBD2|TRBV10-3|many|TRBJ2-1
CAISRWEGTNNEQFF
TGTGCCATCAGTCGTTGGGAGGGAACCAACAATGAGCAGTTCTTC
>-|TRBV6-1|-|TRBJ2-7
CASRVPSGYEQYF
TGTGCCAGCAGGGTCCCCAGCGGTTACGAGCAGTACTTC
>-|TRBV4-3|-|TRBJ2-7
CASSQDKQETYEQYF
TGCGCCAGCAGCCAAGACAAACAGGAGACCTACGAGCAGTACTTC
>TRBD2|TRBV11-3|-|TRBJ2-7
CASSLAPGTSGGYGYEQYF
TGTGCCAGCAGCCTGGCCCCCGGGACTAGCGGAGGATACGGCTACGAGCAGTACTTC
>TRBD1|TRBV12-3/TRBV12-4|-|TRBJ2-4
CASSRMGQGSNIQYF
TGTGCCAGCAGCCGCATGGGACAGGGATCTAACATTCAGTACTTC
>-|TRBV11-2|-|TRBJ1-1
CASRSWVGNTEAFF
TGTGCCAGCAGGTCCTGGGTTGGTAACACTGAAGCTTTCTTT
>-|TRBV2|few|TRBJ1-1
CASSRQANTEAFF
TGTGCCAGCTCACGACAGGCAAACACTGAAGCTTTCTTT
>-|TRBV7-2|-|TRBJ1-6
CASSLKGVNSPLHF
TGTGCCAGCAGCTTAAAGGGAGTCAATTCACCCCTCCACTTT
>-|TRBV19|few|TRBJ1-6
CASSIRGLGNSPLHF
TGTGCCAGTAGTATAAGAGGCCTGGGGAATTCACCCCTCCACTTT
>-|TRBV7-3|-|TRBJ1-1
CASSLTRTEAFF
TGTGCCAGCAGCTTGACCAGGACTGAAGCTTTCTTT
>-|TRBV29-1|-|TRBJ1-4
CSVAGGRGLEKLFF
TGCAGCGTGGCGGGTGGCAGGGGACTTGAAAAACTGTTTTTT
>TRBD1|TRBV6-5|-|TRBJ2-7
CASSGSTGGQYF
TGTGCCAGCAGTGGATCGACAGGGGGGCAGTACTTC
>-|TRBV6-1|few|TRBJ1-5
CASSERRNNQPQHF
TGTGCCAGCAGTGAAAGGAGGAATAATCAGCCCCAGCATTTT
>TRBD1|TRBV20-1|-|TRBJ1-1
CSAQRPTGWSTEAFF
TGCAGTGCCCAAAGGCCGACAGGGTGGAGCACTGAAGCTTTCTTT
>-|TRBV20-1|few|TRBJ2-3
CSASRAAQVTDTQYF
TGCAGTGCTAGCAGGGCAGCGCAAGTCACAGATACGCAGTATTTT
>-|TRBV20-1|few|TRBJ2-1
CSVLTTGNEQFF
TGCAGTGTTCTCACGACGGGGAATGAGCAGTTCTTC
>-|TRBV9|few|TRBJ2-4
CASSVSGQSNIQYF
TGTGCCAGCAGCGTTAGTGGGCAATCAAACATTCAGTACTTC
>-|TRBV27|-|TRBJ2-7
CASSPTGFEQYF
TGTGCCAGCAGTCCCACAGGGTTCGAGCAGTACTTC
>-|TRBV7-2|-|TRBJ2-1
CASSLATGAYNEQFF
TGTGCCAGCAGCTTAGCGACGGGAGCGTACAATGAGCAGTTCTTC
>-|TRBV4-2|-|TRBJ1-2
CASSQDPGSTYGYTF
TGTGCCAGCAGCCAAGATCCAGGGAGCACCTATGGCTACACCTTC
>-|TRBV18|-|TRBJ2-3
CASSPTKTTDTQYF
TGTGCCAGCTCACCGACAAAGACCACAGATACGCAGTATTTT
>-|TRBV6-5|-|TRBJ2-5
CASSYSAGPETQYF
TGTGCCAGCAGTTACTCGGCGGGGCCAGAGACCCAGTACTTC
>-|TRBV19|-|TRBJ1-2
CASMSLNREDNYGYTF
TGTGCCAGTATGTCCCTGAACAGGGAGGATAACTATGGCTACACCTTC
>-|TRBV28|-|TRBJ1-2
CASRIQPYGYTF
TGTGCCAGCAGAATACAGCCCTATGGCTACACCTTC
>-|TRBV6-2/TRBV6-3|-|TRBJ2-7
CASRHRTIEEQYF
TGTGCCAGCAGGCACAGGACTATCGAAGAGCAGTACTTC
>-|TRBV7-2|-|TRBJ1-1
CASSLVAPPDLAFF
TGTGCCAGCAGCTTAGTGGCGCCTCCCGATCTAGCTTTCTTT
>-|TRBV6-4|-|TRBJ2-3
CASSEGLATDTQYF
TGTGCCAGCAGTGAGGGGCTAGCAACAGATACGCAGTATTTT
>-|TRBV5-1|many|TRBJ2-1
CASSLNGDGNEQFF
TGCGCCAGCAGCTTGAATGGGGATGGGAATGAGCAGTTCTTC
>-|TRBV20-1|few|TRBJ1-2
CSAISGAVEGYTF
TGCAGTGCTATAAGTGGGGCGGTAGAAGGCTACACCTTC
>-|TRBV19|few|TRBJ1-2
CATQQGRGYGYTF
TGTGCCACCCAACAAGGACGGGGCTATGGCTACACCTTC
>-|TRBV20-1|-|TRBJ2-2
CSARETVGLNTGELFF
TGCAGTGCTAGAGAAACGGTGGGCCTGAACACCGGGGAGCTGTTTTTT
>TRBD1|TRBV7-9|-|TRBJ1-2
CASSLGRGLIDYGYTF
TGTGCCAGCAGCTTGGGGAGGGGGCTAATTGATTATGGCTACACCTTC
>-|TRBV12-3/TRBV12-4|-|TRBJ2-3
CASGWTITDTQYF
TGTGCCAGCGGTTGGACCATCACAGATACGCAGTATTTT
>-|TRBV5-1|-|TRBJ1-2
CASSLWQAGHYGYTF
TGCGCCAGCAGCTTGTGGCAGGCGGGACACTATGGCTACACCTTC
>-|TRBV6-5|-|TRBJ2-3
CASSYSPTGSTDTQYF
TGTGCCAGCAGTTACTCCCCAACGGGGAGCACAGATACGCAGTATTTT
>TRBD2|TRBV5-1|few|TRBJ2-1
CASSSGLAVYNEQFF
TGCGCCAGCAGCTCGGGACTAGCGGTCTACAATGAGCAGTTCTTC
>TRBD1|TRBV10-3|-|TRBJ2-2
CAISELQGGTGELFF
TGTGCCATCAGTGAATTACAGGGGGGTACCGGGGAGCTGTTTTTT
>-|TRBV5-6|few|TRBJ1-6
CASSNRLDSPLHF
TGTGCCAGCAGCAACCGACTCGATTCACCCCTCCACTTT
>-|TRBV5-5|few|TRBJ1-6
CASSLRGRTNSPLHF
TGTGCCAGCAGCTTGCGGGGACGGACTAATTCACCCCTCCACTTT
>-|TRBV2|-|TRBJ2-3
CASSASPWDTQYF
TGTGCCAGCAGTGCTAGCCCTTGGGATACGCAGTATTTT
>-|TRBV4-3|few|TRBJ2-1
CASSQERQAYNEQFF
TGCGCCAGCAGCCAAGAGAGGCAAGCCTACAATGAGCAGTTCTTC
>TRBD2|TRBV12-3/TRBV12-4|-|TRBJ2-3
CASSPSSGGAHTQYF
TGTGCCAGCAGCCCTTCTAGCGGGGGGGCCCATACGCAGTATTTT
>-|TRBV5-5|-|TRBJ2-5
CASSLAPLSPETQYF
TGTGCCAGCAGTTTGGCACCCCTATCCCCAGAGACCCAGTACTTC